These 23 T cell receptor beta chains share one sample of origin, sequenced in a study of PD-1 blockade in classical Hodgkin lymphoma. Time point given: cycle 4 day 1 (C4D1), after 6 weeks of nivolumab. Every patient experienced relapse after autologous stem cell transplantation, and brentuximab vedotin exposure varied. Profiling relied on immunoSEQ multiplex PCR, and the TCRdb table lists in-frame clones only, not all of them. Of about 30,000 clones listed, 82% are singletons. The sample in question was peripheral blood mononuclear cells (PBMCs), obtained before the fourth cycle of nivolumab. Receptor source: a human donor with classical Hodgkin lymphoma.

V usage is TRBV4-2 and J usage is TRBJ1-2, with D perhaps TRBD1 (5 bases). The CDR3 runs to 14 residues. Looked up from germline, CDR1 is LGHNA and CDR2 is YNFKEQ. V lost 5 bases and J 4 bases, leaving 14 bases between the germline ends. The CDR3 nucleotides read TGTGCCAGCAGCTTATGGGACCCGCTCTATGGCTACACCTTC. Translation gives CASSLWDPLYGYTF.

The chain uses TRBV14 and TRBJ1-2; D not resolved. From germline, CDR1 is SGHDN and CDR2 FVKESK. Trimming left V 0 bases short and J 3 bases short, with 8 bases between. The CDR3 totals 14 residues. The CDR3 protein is CASSQETGYYGYTF. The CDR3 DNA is TGTGCCAGCAGCCAAGAGACGGGGTACTATGGCTACACCTTC.

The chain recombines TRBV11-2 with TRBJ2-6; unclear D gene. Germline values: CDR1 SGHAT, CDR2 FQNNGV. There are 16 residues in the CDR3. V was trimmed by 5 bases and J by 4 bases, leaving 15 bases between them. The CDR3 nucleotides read TGTGCCAGCAGCCCCTTGGGCGCGTGGGGGGCCAACGTCCTGACTTTC. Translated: CASSPLGAWGANVLTF. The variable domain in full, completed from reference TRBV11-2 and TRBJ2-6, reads EAGVAQSPRYKIIEKRQSVAFWCNPISGHATLYWYQQILGQGPKLLIQFQNNGVVDDSQLPKDRFSAERLKGVDSTLKIQPAKLEDSAVYLCASSPLGAWGANVLTFGAGSRLTVL.

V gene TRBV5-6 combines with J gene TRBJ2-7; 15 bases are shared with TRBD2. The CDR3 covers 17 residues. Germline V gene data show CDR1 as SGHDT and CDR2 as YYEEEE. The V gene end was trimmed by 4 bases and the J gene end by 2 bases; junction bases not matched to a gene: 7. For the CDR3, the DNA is TGTGCCAGCAGCCCAGGACTAGCGGGGGGGAAGACCTACGAGCAGTACTTC. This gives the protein CASSPGLAGGKTYEQYF.

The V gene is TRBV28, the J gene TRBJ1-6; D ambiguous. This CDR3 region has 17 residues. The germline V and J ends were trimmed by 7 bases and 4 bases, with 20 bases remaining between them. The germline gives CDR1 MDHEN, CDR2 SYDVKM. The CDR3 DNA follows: TGTGCCAGCACCCTCGCTTTCTTACGGGTATATAATTCACCCCTCCACTTT. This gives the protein CASTLAFLRVYNSPLHF. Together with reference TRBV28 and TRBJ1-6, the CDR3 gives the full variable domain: DVKVTQSSRYLVKRTGEKVFLECVQDMDHENMFWYRQDPGLGLRLIYFSYDVKMKEKGDIPEGYSVSREKKERFSLILESASTNQTSMYLCASTLAFLRVYNSPLHFGNGTRLTVT.

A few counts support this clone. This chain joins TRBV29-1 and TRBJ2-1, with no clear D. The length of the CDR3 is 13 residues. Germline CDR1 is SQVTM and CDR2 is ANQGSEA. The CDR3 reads CSVNPTGTGEQFF. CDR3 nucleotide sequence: TGCAGTGTGAATCCTACCGGAACGGGTGAGCAGTTCTTC.

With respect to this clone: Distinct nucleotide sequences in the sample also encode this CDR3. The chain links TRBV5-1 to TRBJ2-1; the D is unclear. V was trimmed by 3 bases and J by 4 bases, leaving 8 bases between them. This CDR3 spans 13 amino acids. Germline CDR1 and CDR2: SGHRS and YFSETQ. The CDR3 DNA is TGCGCCAGCAGCTATCTAGGGTACAATGAGCAGTTCTTC. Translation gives CASSYLGYNEQFF.

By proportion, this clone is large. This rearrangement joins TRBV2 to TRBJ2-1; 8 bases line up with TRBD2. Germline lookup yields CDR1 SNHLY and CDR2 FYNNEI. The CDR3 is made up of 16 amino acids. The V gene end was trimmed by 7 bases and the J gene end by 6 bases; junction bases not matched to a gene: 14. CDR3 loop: CASNPSGGTRLNEQFF. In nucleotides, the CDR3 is TGTGCCAGCAACCCCAGCGGGGGAACCCGCCTCAATGAGCAGTTCTTC.

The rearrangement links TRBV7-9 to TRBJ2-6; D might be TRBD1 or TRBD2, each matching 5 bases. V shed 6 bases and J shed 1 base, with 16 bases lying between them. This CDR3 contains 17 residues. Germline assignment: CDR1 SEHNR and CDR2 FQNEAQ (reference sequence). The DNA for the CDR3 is TGTGCCAGCAGATCCGGGACCCTTATATCTGGGGCCAACGTCCTGACTTTC. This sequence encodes CASRSGTLISGANVLTF. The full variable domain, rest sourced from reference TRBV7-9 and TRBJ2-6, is DTGVSQNPRHKITKRGQNVTFRCDPISEHNRLYWYRQTLGQGPEFLTYFQNEAQLEKSRLLSDRFSAERPKGSFSTLEIQRTEQGDSAMYLCASRSGTLISGANVLTFGAGSRLTVL.

CDR3 DNA: TGTGCCAGTAGTTTGACAGGGAGGGCTGGCTACACCTTC. This codes for CASSLTGRAGYTF. This chain links TRBV19 with TRBJ1-2, with TRBD1 matching 7 bases. Trimming removed 5 bases from V and 7 bases from J; junction bases left unmatched: 7. Germline assignment: CDR1 LNHDA and CDR2 SQIVND (reference sequence). The length of the CDR3 is 13 residues.

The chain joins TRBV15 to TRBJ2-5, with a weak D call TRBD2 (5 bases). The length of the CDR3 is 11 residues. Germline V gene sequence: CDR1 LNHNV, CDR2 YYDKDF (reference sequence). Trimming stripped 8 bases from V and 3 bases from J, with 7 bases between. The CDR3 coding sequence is TGTGCCACCGAGGGAGAAGAGACCCAGTACTTC. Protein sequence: CATEGEETQYF. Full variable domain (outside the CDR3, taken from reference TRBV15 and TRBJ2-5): DAMVIQNPRYQVTQFGKPVTLSCSQTLNHNVMYWYQQKSSQAPKLLFHYYDKDFNNEADTPDNFQSRRPNTSFCFLDIRSPGLGDTAMYLCATEGEETQYFGPGTRLLVL.

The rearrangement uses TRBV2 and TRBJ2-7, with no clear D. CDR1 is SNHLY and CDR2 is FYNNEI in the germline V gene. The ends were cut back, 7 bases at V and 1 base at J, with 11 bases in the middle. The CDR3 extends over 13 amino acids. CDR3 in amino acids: CASMKYGSYEQYF. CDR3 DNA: TGTGCCAGCATGAAGTACGGGTCCTACGAGCAGTACTTC.

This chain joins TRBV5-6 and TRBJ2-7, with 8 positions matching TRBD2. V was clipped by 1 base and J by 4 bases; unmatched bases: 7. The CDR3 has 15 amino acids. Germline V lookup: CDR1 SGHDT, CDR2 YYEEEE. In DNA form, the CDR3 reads TGTGCCAGCAGCTTGAGGGGCGGGGGGTCATACGAGCAGTACTTC. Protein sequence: CASSLRGGGSYEQYF. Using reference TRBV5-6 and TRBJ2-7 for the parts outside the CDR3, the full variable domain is DAGVTQSPTHLIKTRGQQVTLRCSPKSGHDTVSWYQQALGQGPQFIFQYYEEEERQRGNFPDRFSGHQFPNYSSELNVNALLLGDSALYLCASSLRGGGSYEQYFGPGTRLTVT.

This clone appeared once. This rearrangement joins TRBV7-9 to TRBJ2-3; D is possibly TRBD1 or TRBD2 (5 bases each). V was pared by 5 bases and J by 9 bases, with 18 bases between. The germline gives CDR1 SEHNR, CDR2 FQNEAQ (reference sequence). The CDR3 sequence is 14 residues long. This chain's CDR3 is CASSPPEGPGTQYF. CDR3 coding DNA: TGTGCCAGCAGCCCGCCCGAGGGCCCAGGGACGCAGTATTTT.

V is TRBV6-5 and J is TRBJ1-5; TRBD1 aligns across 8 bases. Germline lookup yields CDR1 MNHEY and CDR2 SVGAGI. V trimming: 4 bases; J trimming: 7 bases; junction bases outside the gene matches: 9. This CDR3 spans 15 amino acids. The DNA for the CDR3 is TGTGCCAGCAGTTCGGGACGACAGGGGAGACAGCCCCAGCATTTT. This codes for CASSSGRQGRQPQHF.

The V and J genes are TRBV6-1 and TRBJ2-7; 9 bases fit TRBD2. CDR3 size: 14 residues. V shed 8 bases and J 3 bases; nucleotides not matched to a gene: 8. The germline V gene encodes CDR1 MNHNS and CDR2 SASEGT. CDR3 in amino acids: CASHPAGGRYEQYF. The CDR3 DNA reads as TGTGCCAGCCACCCTGCGGGGGGGCGCTACGAGCAGTACTTC.

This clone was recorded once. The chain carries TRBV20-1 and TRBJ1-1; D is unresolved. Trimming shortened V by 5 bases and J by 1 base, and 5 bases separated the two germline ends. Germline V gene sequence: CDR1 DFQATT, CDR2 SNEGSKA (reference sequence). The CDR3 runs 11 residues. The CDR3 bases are TGCAGTGCTTCCGGGAACACTGAAGCTTTCTTT. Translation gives CSASGNTEAFF.

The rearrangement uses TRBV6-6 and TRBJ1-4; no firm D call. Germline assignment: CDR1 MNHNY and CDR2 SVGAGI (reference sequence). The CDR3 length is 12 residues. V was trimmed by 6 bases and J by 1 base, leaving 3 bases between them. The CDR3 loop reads CASSQTNEKLFF. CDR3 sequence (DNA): TGTGCCAGCAGCCAAACTAATGAAAAACTGTTTTTT.

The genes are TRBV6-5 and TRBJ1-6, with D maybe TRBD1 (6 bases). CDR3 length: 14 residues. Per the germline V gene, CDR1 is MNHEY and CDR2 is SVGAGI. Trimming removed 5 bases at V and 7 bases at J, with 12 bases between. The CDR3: CASSRRTENSPLHF. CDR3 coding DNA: TGTGCCAGCAGTCGGAGGACAGAGAATTCACCCCTCCACTTT.

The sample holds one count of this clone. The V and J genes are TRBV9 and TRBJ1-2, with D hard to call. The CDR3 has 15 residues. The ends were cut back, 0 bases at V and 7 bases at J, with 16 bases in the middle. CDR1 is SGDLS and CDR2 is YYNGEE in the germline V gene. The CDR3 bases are TGTGCCAGCAGCGTAGGTTCTTGGGCGGACCTTGGCTACACCTTC. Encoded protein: CASSVGSWADLGYTF.

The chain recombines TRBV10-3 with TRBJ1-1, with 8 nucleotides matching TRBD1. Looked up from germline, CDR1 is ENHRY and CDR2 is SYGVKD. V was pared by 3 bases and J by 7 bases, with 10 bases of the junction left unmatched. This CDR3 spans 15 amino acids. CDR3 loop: CAISDWDRSDLEAFF. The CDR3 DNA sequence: TGTGCCATCAGTGACTGGGACAGGTCGGACCTTGAAGCTTTCTTT.

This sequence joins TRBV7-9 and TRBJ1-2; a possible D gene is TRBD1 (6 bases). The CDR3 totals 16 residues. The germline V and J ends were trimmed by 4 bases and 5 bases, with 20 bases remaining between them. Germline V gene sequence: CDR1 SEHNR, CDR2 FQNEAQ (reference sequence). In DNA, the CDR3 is TGTGCCAGCAGCTATCACACCCGCAGGGGCGGGTATGGCTACACCTTC. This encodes CASSYHTRRGGYGYTF.

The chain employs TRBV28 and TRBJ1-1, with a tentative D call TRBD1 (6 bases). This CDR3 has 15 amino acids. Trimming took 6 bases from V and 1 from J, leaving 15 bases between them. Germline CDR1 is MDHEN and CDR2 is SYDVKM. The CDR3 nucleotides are TGTGCCAGCAGCCTAGGGGGAGGATGGAACACTGAAGCTTTCTTT. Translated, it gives CASSLGGGWNTEAFF.